This T cell receptor beta chain appears in the sequencing data of a study of blood T cell repertoires in COVID-19. TCRdb keeps only in-frame clones here, not all; method: immunoSEQ multiplex PCR. The data contain roughly 260,000 clones, approximately 83% of them singletons. Within the 2 weeks before study entry, each person in the exposed group met a COVID-19 case. Sequencing was performed on PBMCs or T cells enriched from blood (not recorded which). The sequence came from a middle-aged woman who had been exposed to COVID-19.

The CDR3 spells CASSSGGGEQYF. The DNA for the CDR3 is TGTGCCAGCAGCTCAGGGGGAGGTGAGCAGTACTTC. This chain uses TRBV7-2 with TRBJ2-7, with D perhaps matching TRBD1 (7 bases). The CDR3 covers 12 residues. The V gene's germline CDR1 is SGHTA and CDR2 FQGNSA. V was clipped by 4 bases and J by 7 bases, with 11 bases between them.